One sample yielded the 7 T cell receptor beta chains listed below, sequenced in a study of T cells in Graves' hyperthyroidism and ophthalmopathy. The source material, RNA transcripts, was used to amplify TCR beta CDR3 regions. The HTBI primer set served for first-round RT-PCR of the TCR CDR3. TCRdb re-derived calls from the multiplex PCR reads in MiXCR, one entry per CDR3 protein. The data show 300,000 to 400,000 distinct CDR3 sequences, approximately 15% seen once. Sequencing was carried out using blood. The source is a young woman with Graves' hyperthyroidism.

This clonotype appeared many times. V usage is TRBV28 and J usage is TRBJ2-7, with 12 bases identical to TRBD2. V gave up 8 bases and J gave up 6 bases; unmatched junction bases: 5. In germline, CDR1 is MDHEN, CDR2 SYDVKM. The CDR3 has 13 amino acids. The CDR3 loop is CASAASGRGEQYF. In nucleotides, the CDR3 is TGTGCCAGCGCGGCTAGCGGGAGGGGCGAGCAGTACTTC.

The chain joins TRBV29-1 to TRBJ2-1, with D uncertain. Trimming took off 6 bases at V and 6 bases at J, with 6 bases between the two ends. Germline values: CDR1 SQVTM, CDR2 ANQGSEA. The CDR3 has 10 residues. CDR3 sequence: CSVWVNEQFF. As DNA, the CDR3 is TGCAGCGTCTGGGTCAATGAGCAGTTCTTC.

The chain links TRBV9 to TRBJ1-2; D is possibly TRBD1 (5 bases). This CDR3 comprises 14 residues. Per the germline V gene, CDR1 is SGDLS and CDR2 is YYNGEE. Trimming pared 4 bases from V and 7 bases from J, leaving 17 bases between. The CDR3 bases are TGTGCCAGCAGCACTGAGGGAGGAGGGACTGGCTACACCTTC. Residues: CASSTEGGGTGYTF.

This clonotype was seen at least ten times. The genes are TRBV20-1 and TRBJ1-1, with D uncertain. The CDR3 loop spans 12 amino acids. V was cut by 1 base and J by 8 bases, with 11 bases left in between. Germline-derived CDR1 and CDR2 are DFQATT and SNEGSKA (reference sequence). The CDR3 is CSARVKAGEAFF. The DNA of the CDR3 is TGCAGTGCTAGAGTGAAGGCGGGAGAAGCTTTCTTT.

This clonotype was seen a few times. The chain carries TRBV6-2 or TRBV6-3 and TRBJ2-7, with D unclear. In germline, CDR1 is MNHEY, CDR2 SVGEGT. The CDR3 is 12 amino acids. Trimming took off 7 bases at V and 2 bases at J, with 9 bases between the two ends. The CDR3 protein is CASMERPYEQYF. In nucleotides, the CDR3 is TGTGCCAGCATGGAGCGCCCCTACGAGCAGTACTTC.

This clonotype occurred a few times. This chain joins TRBV9 and TRBJ2-7; D is unclear. The CDR3 runs 13 residues. Germline assignment: CDR1 SGDLS and CDR2 YYNGEE. V lost 3 bases, J lost 6 bases, and 13 bases lay in between. The CDR3 DNA is TGTGCCAGCAGCGCCGGGCCACTGGGCGAGCAGTACTTC. Amino acid sequence: CASSAGPLGEQYF.

This clonotype was counted a few times. The V and J genes are TRBV3-1 and TRBJ1-1, with D possibly matching TRBD1 (6 bases). The V and J ends lost 1 base and 1 base respectively, with 16 bases between them. CDR1 and CDR2 (germline): LGHDT, YNNKEL (reference sequence). This CDR3 comprises 17 residues. The CDR3 DNA reads as TGTGCCAGCAGCCAAGCCGGACAGCCGAGGGCGAACACTGAAGCTTTCTTT. Translated: CASSQAGQPRANTEAFF.